What follows are 21 T cell receptor beta chains derived from one specimen sequenced in a study of molecular identifiers for immune sequencing clone quantification. TCRdb reprocessed the PCR reads with MiXCR, giving one entry per CDR3 protein. The sample shows some 320,000 distinct CDR3 sequences, roughly a quarter of them seen only once. Sequencing was done on a sample of naive CD8+ T cells from blood, with Jurkat cell RNA spiked in. Subset in this sample: FACS-sorted CD8+CD4-CCR7+CD45RA+ naive T cells. These receptors were obtained from a human donor in good health. Some libraries in this study had Jurkat cell RNA spiked in.

This clonotype was counted only a few times. The chain links TRBV7-6 to TRBJ2-7, with TRBD2 matching over 7 bases. The CDR3 consists of 15 residues. Trimming cost V 7 bases and J 3 bases; bases outside gene matches: 12. Germline loops: CDR1 SGHVS, CDR2 FNYEAQ. CDR3 region: CASNGGSSGIYEQYF. CDR3 bases: TGTGCCAGCAACGGGGGGTCCTCTGGAATCTACGAGCAGTACTTC.

This clonotype showed up just a few times. V and J are TRBV11-2 and TRBJ2-2, with D possibly TRBD2 on 7 matching bases. V was clipped by 0 bases and J by 2 bases, with 13 bases between them. The CDR3 contains 17 residues. Germline V lookup: CDR1 SGHAT, CDR2 FQNNGV. CDR3 sequence reads: CASSLDLGGRNTGELFF. CDR3 DNA sequence: TGTGCCAGCAGCTTAGATCTGGGGGGGCGCAACACCGGGGAGCTGTTTTTT.

In this sample, this clonotype turned up a few times. V gene TRBV5-6 combines with J gene TRBJ1-2, with 7 bases lining up with TRBD1. The J segment lost 5 bases and the V segment lost 0 bases, leaving 4 bases of the junction unmatched. Germline CDR1 is SGHDT and CDR2 is YYEEEE. The CDR3 contains 14 residues. DNA of the CDR3: TGTGCCAGCAGCTTGGGACAGGGACTATATGGCTACACCTTC. This encodes CASSLGQGLYGYTF.

Many counts were recorded for this clonotype. CDR3 bases: TGTGCCAGCAGTCCCCGGACAGAGAACACCGGGGAGCTGTTTTTT. It translates to CASSPRTENTGELFF. The chain has TRBV28 and TRBJ2-2, with TRBD1 as a possible D gene (6 bases). There are 15 residues in the CDR3. The germline CDR1 and CDR2 sequences are MDHEN and SYDVKM. Trimming stripped 5 bases from V and 1 base from J, with 11 bases between.

At least ten counts were recorded for this clonotype. The chain links TRBV6-6 to TRBJ1-5; 7 nucleotides agree with TRBD1. Germline V CDR1 and CDR2: MNHNY, SVGAGI (reference sequence). The CDR3 length is 17 residues. The ends lost 5 bases at V and 1 base at J; junction bases unmatched: 11. The CDR3 region has the DNA TGTGCCAGCAGTCGAGCCGGGACAGATACAAGCAATCAGCCCCAGCATTTT. Its protein is CASSRAGTDTSNQPQHF.

This clonotype has only a few counts. J is TRBJ2-5 and V is TRBV12-3 or TRBV12-4, with D unresolved. The ends were cut back, 0 bases at V and 4 bases at J, with 9 bases in the middle. The CDR3 is 14 residues long. In DNA, the CDR3 is TGTGCCAGCAGTTTAGCGGGGTTTCGAGAGACCCAGTACTTC. Translated, it gives CASSLAGFRETQYF.

The chain uses TRBV7-8 and TRBJ2-3; the D gene could be TRBD1 or TRBD2 (5 bases each). Trimming pared 7 bases from V and 2 bases from J, leaving 16 bases between. The CDR3 has 15 residues. Germline lookup yields CDR1 SGHVS and CDR2 FQNEAQ. The CDR3 DNA is TGTGCCAGCATCCTGGGGGTGGGGGACACAGATACGCAGTATTTT. Translation gives CASILGVGDTDTQYF.

On this clonotype: This clone may be a read error of a much larger clone one base away. This chain uses TRBV4-1 with TRBJ1-5; TRBD1 matches at 8 bases. The length of the CDR3 is 17 residues. Trimming cost V 3 bases and J 5 bases; bases outside gene matches: 12. Per the germline V gene, CDR1 is MGHRA and CDR2 is YSYEKL. As DNA, the CDR3 is TGCGCCAGCAGCCAGGCCCCCGCGACAGGGGTTTATCAGCCCCAGCATTTT. Translation: CASSQAPATGVYQPQHF.

This clonotype was observed many times. The chain links TRBV14 to TRBJ2-3; 9 bases fit TRBD2. Per germline, CDR1 SGHDN and CDR2 FVKESK. After removal of 4 bases from V and 0 bases from J, the junction contained 5 bases not matched to a gene. This CDR3 is built from 16 residues. For the CDR3, the DNA is TGTGCCAGCAGCCCAGGTAGCGGGGGCAGCACAGATACGCAGTATTTT. Its protein product is CASSPGSGGSTDTQYF.

The chain links TRBV27 to TRBJ2-7; D is perhaps TRBD2 (5 bases). The CDR3 is made up of 14 amino acids. The V gene lost 2 bases and the J gene lost 4 bases, with 12 bases spanning the gap. The germline V gene has CDR1 MNHEY and CDR2 SMNVEV (reference sequence). The CDR3 sequence: CASSLAGTRYEQYF. CDR3 DNA: TGTGCCAGCAGTTTAGCGGGCACACGGTACGAGCAGTACTTC.

The J gene is TRBJ2-3, the V gene TRBV6-6; 10 positions agree with TRBD2. Germline loops: CDR1 MNHNY, CDR2 SVGAGI (reference sequence). The CDR3 totals 17 residues. V lost 1 base to trimming and J lost 4 bases; unmatched junction nucleotides: 8. The DNA of the CDR3 is TGTGCCAGCAGTTACTTACTAGCGGGAAAGCTTGCAGATACGCAGTATTTT. Its translation is CASSYLLAGKLADTQYF.

Comment on this clonotype: This clone may be a read error of a much larger clone one base away. The gene calls are TRBV13 and TRBJ1-5, with D unclear. Germline loops: CDR1 PRHDT, CDR2 FYEKMQ (reference sequence). The CDR3 has 12 amino acids. This CDR3 reads CASSRGNRPQHF. The CDR3 DNA reads as TGTGCCAGCAGCCGAGGCAATCGGCCCCAGCATTTT.

This clonotype was observed at least ten times. The V call is TRBV6-5, the J call TRBJ1-1; TRBD1 might be the D (5 bases). The CDR3 has 14 residues. Germline-derived CDR1 and CDR2 are MNHEY and SVGAGI. Trimming removed 7 bases from V and 7 bases from J, with 19 bases in between. The CDR3 DNA follows: TGTGCCAGCACCGGACCGGGGGTGAACTTTGAAGCTTTCTTT. It codes for CASTGPGVNFEAFF.

This chain connects TRBV28 to TRBJ1-1; TRBD1 matches 10 bases. The CDR3 has 15 residues. Germline CDR1 is MDHEN and CDR2 is SYDVKM. J gave up 11 bases and V 2 bases, and 11 bases lay outside the gene matches. CDR3 amino acids: CASSLGSDRGREAFF. CDR3 in DNA: TGTGCCAGCAGTTTAGGCAGTGACAGGGGGCGAGAGGCTTTCTTT.

In regard to this clonotype: A read error may explain this, as a much larger clone is one base away. The J gene is TRBJ1-1, the V gene TRBV6-1; D is unresolved. V shed 8 bases and J shed 1 base, with 17 bases lying between them. CDR1 and CDR2 from the germline V gene are MNHNS and SASEGT. The CDR3 is made up of 15 amino acids. CDR3 coding DNA: TGTGCCAGCGGTGCCACCGGACCAGCGAACACTGAAGCTTTCTTT. Translated, it gives CASGATGPANTEAFF.

On this clonotype itself: A much larger clonotype is one base distant, so this may be a read error. This chain connects TRBV11-2 to TRBJ2-1, with 11 bases lining up with TRBD2. The junction had 13 bases not matched to a gene; V was cut back by 6 bases and J by 9 bases. The CDR3 sequence is 16 residues long. Germline-derived CDR1 and CDR2 are SGHAT and FQNNGV. CDR3 DNA: TGTGCCAGCAGTCCTCGCCTAGCGGGAGGATACGGTGAGCAGTTCTTC. This encodes CASSPRLAGGYGEQFF.

Turning to this clonotype: Likely a read error: the CDR3 ends without its conserved phenylalanine or tryptophan. This chain uses TRBV7-9 with TRBJ2-3; D is perhaps TRBD2 (5 bases). Germline V lookup: CDR1 SEHNR, CDR2 FQNEAQ (reference sequence). The CDR3 has 13 amino acids. Trimming shortened V by 1 base and J by 6 bases, and 8 bases separated the two germline ends. The CDR3 is CASSLVALDTQYS. The CDR3 DNA follows: TGTGCCAGCAGCTTAGTAGCGTTGGATACGCAGTATTCT.

This rearrangement joins TRBV27 to TRBJ2-7; 10 positions agree with TRBD2. The germline V gene has CDR1 MNHEY and CDR2 SMNVEV (reference sequence). V dropped 2 bases and J dropped 7; count of bases not matched to a gene: 8. CDR3 length: 15 residues. The CDR3, as DNA: TGTGCCAGCAGTTTACTAGCGGGGGAATGGAAGGAGCAGTACTTC. It yields the protein CASSLLAGEWKEQYF.

J is TRBJ2-7 and V is TRBV3-1; 7 bases fit TRBD2. The CDR3 is 16 residues long. Losses at the gene ends were 6 bases for V and 2 bases for J; bases not matched to a gene: 13. Germline assignment: CDR1 LGHDT and CDR2 YNNKEL (reference sequence). In nucleotides, the CDR3 is TGTGCCAGCAGTGAAAGCGGGCTAGCGGAGCCCTACGAGCAGTACTTC. Encoded protein: CASSESGLAEPYEQYF.

This clonotype occurred many times. The chain joins TRBV5-4 to TRBJ2-3; D possibly corresponds to TRBD2 (5 bases). The CDR3 length is 13 residues. V lost 5 bases, J lost 1 base, and 8 bases lay in between. The germline V gene encodes CDR1 SGHNT and CDR2 YYREEE (reference sequence). CDR3: CASRAAGTDTQYF. In DNA, the CDR3 is TGTGCCAGCAGGGCAGCGGGCACAGATACGCAGTATTTT.

Note on this clonotype: One base away lies a much larger clone, so this may be a sequencing read error. The chain couples TRBV14 to TRBJ1-1; D uncertain. The length of the CDR3 is 16 residues. Germline assignment: CDR1 SGHDN and CDR2 FVKESK. Trimming cost V 1 base and J 3 bases, with 15 bases left between them. CDR3 DNA sequence: TGTGCCAGCAGCCAAGGGGTTGGGCTTGCGGACACTGAAGCTTTCTTT. It specifies CASSQGVGLADTEAFF.